This T cell receptor (beta chain) was recorded in a study of shared clonotypes between healthy human individuals. In the study overall: Per-donor plates numbered three CD4 naive, three CD4 memory, two CD8 naive and one CD8 memory.

The study, taken as a whole, reports: Only blood underwent sampling, and tissue repertoires likely differ.

Produced via immunoSEQ multiplex PCR; TCRdb's table is partial and in-frame only. Here the sample spans some 1,400,000 clones, roughly 96% being singletons. The junction had 19 bases not matched to a gene; V was cut back by 4 bases and J by 1 base. The CDR3 has 21 amino acids. The germline V gene has CDR1 SGHTA and CDR2 FQGTGA. Regarding this clone: The antigen is not known.

Input material: naive CD4+ T cells sorted from blood. Subset indicated: CD45RA+ positively selected. The V gene is TRBV7-3, the J gene TRBJ2-1, with 10 bases fitting TRBD2. This clonotype was obtained from a man aged 25 to 45 in good health. CDR3 sequence reads: CASSSNSDGQPSGSSYNEQFF. In nucleotides, the CDR3 is TGTGCCAGCAGCTCCAACTCGGATGGCCAGCCTAGCGGGAGTTCCTACAATGAGCAGTTCTTC.